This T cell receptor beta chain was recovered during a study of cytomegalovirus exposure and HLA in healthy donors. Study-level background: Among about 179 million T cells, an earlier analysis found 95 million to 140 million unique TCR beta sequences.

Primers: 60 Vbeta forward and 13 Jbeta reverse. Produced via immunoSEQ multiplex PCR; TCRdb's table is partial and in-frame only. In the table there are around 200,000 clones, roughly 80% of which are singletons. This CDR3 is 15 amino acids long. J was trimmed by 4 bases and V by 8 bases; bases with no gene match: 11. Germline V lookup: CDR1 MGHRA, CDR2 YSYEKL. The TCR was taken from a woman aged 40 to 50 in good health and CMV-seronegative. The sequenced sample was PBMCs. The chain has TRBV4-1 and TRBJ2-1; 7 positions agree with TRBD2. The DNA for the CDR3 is TGCGCCAGCCAAAGCGGGTGGGGGGGTTACAATGAGCAGTTCTTC. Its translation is CASQSGWGGYNEQFF.